This paragraph reports one T cell receptor beta chain. Its antigen remains unidentified. No base quality values were provided; no much bigger clone lies one nucleotide off. The entry originates in a study of technical replicates of blood from a few donors (dated by TCRdb to 2016 to 2017). The library came from the immunoSEQ multiplex PCR assay. TCRdb carries this immuneACCESS record with in-frame sequences only. Its versions omit some clonotypes, under half of them owing to an unresolved V gene in the studies checked, with the rest unexplained. This sample gives roughly 65,000 clones in total; approximately 83% of them show up just once. Of the sample, more than 4.5% falls within the top ten clones. The CDR3, from cysteine to phenylalanine, totals 13 residues. Just CDR3 DNA is preserved here, 39 bases in frame from base 1. CDR1 LNHDA and CDR2 SQIVND were looked up in the germline V gene (reference sequence). Trimming removed 5 bases from V and 0 bases from J, leaving 7 bases between the germline ends.

The clonotype comes from a human donor in good health. Some clones in this sample may be carry-over from other donors' samples. This sequence uses TRBV19 and TRBJ1-2; tentative D gene TRBD1, with 5 bases matching. The sequenced material came from PBMCs. In nucleotide form, the sequence is TGTGCCAGTAGTCAGACAGCTAACTATGGCTACACCTTC. It translates to CASSQTANYGYTF.